This passage covers 30 T cell receptor beta chains from one sample sequenced in a study of T cells after yellow fever vaccination. MiXCR, run by TCRdb on the 5' RACE reads, gives a single entry per CDR3 protein. The sample lists 300,000 to 450,000 distinct CDR3 sequences; roughly 6.1% were seen once. The sequenced sample was PBMCs, obtained 5 days after the yellow fever booster vaccination. The receptors come from a young man who received the YFV17D yellow fever vaccine.

This clonotype was detected a few times. This chain connects TRBV5-4 to TRBJ2-7, with 11 nucleotides matching TRBD1. V gave up 5 bases and J gave up 7 bases; unmatched junction bases: 11. Looked up from germline, CDR1 is SGHNT and CDR2 is YYREEE (reference sequence). The CDR3 covers 15 residues. For the CDR3, the DNA is TGTGCCAGCAGTCTTCCGGGACAGGGGGTAAGGGAGCAGTACTTC. This gives the protein CASSLPGQGVREQYF.

This clonotype was counted between two and nine times. The rearrangement joins TRBV5-4 to TRBJ2-7; D gene ambiguous. CDR3 length: 13 amino acids. With 0 bases removed from V and 4 bases from J, the gap between germline ends came to 8 bases. CDR1 SGHNT and CDR2 YYREEE come from the germline V gene (reference sequence). CDR3 in DNA: TGTGCCAGCAGCTTGGACGGCTTATACGAGCAGTACTTC. This encodes CASSLDGLYEQYF.

This clonotype showed up many times. The chain joins TRBV7-2 to TRBJ2-1; the D is unclear. CDR1 is SGHTA, CDR2 FQGNSA, per germline. V was cut by 3 bases and J by 4 bases, with 10 bases left in between. The CDR3 runs to 14 residues. Here the CDR3 DNA reads TGTGCCAGCAGCTTTAGAAGGGCTTACAATGAGCAGTTCTTC. Protein sequence: CASSFRRAYNEQFF.

The V gene is TRBV4-2, the J gene TRBJ2-5, with 7 positions matching TRBD1. The junction had 5 bases not matched to a gene; V was cut back by 6 bases and J by 4 bases. Per germline, CDR1 LGHNA and CDR2 YNFKEQ. CDR3 length: 13 residues. This chain's CDR3 is CASSQRQGETQYF. The CDR3, as DNA: TGTGCCAGCAGTCAAAGACAGGGAGAGACCCAGTACTTC.

On this clonotype: One end of the junction is discordant with germline, which a read error may explain. V is TRBV12-3 or TRBV12-4 and J is TRBJ2-7; 11 bases line up with TRBD2. The length of the CDR3 is 18 residues. The CDR3 spells CASCFTPPATSGAYEQYF. In nucleotides, the CDR3 is TGTGCCAGCTGTTTTACCCCTCCCGCGACTAGCGGGGCCTACGAGCAGTACTTC.

This clonotype appeared once. This rearrangement joins TRBV18 to TRBJ2-4, with D perhaps given as TRBD1 or TRBD2 (5 bases each). Germline CDR1 and CDR2: KGHSH and LQKENI. This CDR3 spans 18 amino acids. V shed 0 bases and J shed 0 bases, with 15 bases lying between them. This CDR3 reads CASSPPNEGILAKNIQYF. The CDR3 bases are TGTGCCAGCTCACCACCGAATGAGGGGATCCTAGCCAAAAACATTCAGTACTTC.

Concerning this clonotype: A much bigger clone sits one base away, suggesting this may be a read error. This chain links TRBV7-9 with TRBJ2-1; 11 nucleotides match TRBD2. Germline CDR1 SEHNR, CDR2 FQNEAQ (reference sequence). CDR3 size: 16 residues. In nucleotides, the CDR3 is TGTGTCAGCAGCTCATCCGGGACTAGCGGATACAATGAGCAGTTCTTC. It is translated as CVSSSSGTSGYNEQFF. Using reference TRBV7-9 and TRBJ2-1 for the parts outside the CDR3, the full variable domain is DTGVSQNPRHKITKRGQNVTFRCDPISEHNRLYWYRQTLGQGPEFLTYFQNEAQLEKSRLLSDRFSAERPKGSFSTLEIQRTEQGDSAMYLCVSSSSGTSGYNEQFFGPGTRLTVL.

The chain carries TRBV6-2 or TRBV6-3 and TRBJ2-2; D not resolved. The germline V and J ends were trimmed by 8 bases and 6 bases, with 16 bases remaining between them. The CDR3 is 14 amino acids. Per the germline V gene, CDR1 is MNHEY and CDR2 is SVGEGT. CDR3 nucleotides: TGTGCCAGCGGCTTTACGGCGGTAGCCGGGGAGCTGTTTTTT. The encoded protein is CASGFTAVAGELFF.

The chain recombines TRBV4-3 with TRBJ2-4; D may be TRBD2 (5 bases). Germline CDR1 and CDR2: LGHNA and YSLEER. The CDR3 spans 17 residues. Trimming stripped 3 bases from V and 0 bases from J, with 15 bases between. The CDR3 loop is CASSQSSSGIAKNIQYF. The DNA for the CDR3 is TGCGCCAGCAGCCAGAGTTCGAGCGGCATAGCCAAAAACATTCAGTACTTC.

A few counts support this clonotype. The chain links TRBV20-1 to TRBJ2-1; D is uncertain. The germline CDR1 and CDR2 sequences are DFQATT and SNEGSKA (reference sequence). This CDR3 comprises 15 residues. Trimming removed 5 bases from V and 3 bases from J, with 17 bases in between. This chain's CDR3 is CSAHQPPRDYNEQFF. As DNA, the CDR3 is TGCAGTGCTCACCAACCACCTAGAGACTACAATGAGCAGTTCTTC.

This clonotype appeared many times. This chain joins TRBV5-1 and TRBJ1-4; D is uncertain. V lost 5 bases and J 0 bases, leaving 8 bases between the germline ends. The germline CDR1 and CDR2 sequences are SGHRS and YFSETQ. The CDR3 is made up of 14 amino acids. Here the CDR3 reads CASRADSTNEKLFF. CDR3 nucleotides: TGCGCCAGCAGGGCAGACTCAACTAATGAAAAACTGTTTTTT.

V and J are TRBV25-1 and TRBJ2-4, with a tentative D call TRBD1 (5 bases). V gave up 1 base and J gave up 6 bases, with 13 bases separating them. CDR3 length: 15 residues. Germline V gene lookup returns CDR1 MGHDK and CDR2 SYGVNS. CDR3 coding DNA: TGTGCCAGCAGTGAATCCCCAGGGATGGGAAACATTCAGTACTTC. It is translated as CASSESPGMGNIQYF.

Ten or more counts support this clonotype. The chain uses TRBV10-3 and TRBJ2-4; D gene ambiguous. The CDR3 length is 12 residues. The V end was cut by 11 bases, the J end by 0 bases, with 8 bases between. Germline loops: CDR1 ENHRY, CDR2 SYGVKD. CDR3 loop: CAATEAKNIQYF. The CDR3 bases are TGTGCCGCTACAGAAGCCAAAAACATTCAGTACTTC.

The chain has TRBV29-1 and TRBJ2-4; 9 nucleotides match TRBD1. J lost 8 bases, V lost 4 bases, and 6 bases had no gene match. Germline loops: CDR1 SQVTM, CDR2 ANQGSEA. CDR3 length: 13 residues. CDR3 sequence: CSVGGQGTDIQYF. Written as DNA, the CDR3 is TGCAGCGTTGGTGGACAGGGGACAGACATTCAGTACTTC.

The sample holds a few counts of this clonotype. The chain uses TRBV20-1 and TRBJ2-1, with 7 bases aligning to TRBD2. The V segment lost 1 base and the J segment 5 bases; nucleotides outside the gene matches: 5. From germline, CDR1 is DFQATT and CDR2 SNEGSKA (reference sequence). CDR3 length: 14 residues. DNA of the CDR3: TGCAGTGCTAGAGCGGGGGGTCCCCACAATGAGCAGTTCTTC. It encodes CSARAGGPHNEQFF.

The chain carries TRBV9 and TRBJ1-1, with a possible D match to TRBD1 (5 bases). V dropped 5 bases and J dropped 5 bases, with 16 bases sitting between them. Germline CDR1 is SGDLS and CDR2 is YYNGEE. This CDR3 region has 14 residues. For the CDR3, the DNA is TGTGCCAGCAGAGAGACAGCTACGGGAACTGAAGCTTTCTTT. Translation: CASRETATGTEAFF.

The chain has TRBV21-1 and TRBJ2-1; TRBD1 reflects the table's D call only, with no check against the DNA. TRBV21-1 is a pseudogene locus. This CDR3 is 17 amino acids long. The CDR3 region has the DNA TGTGCCAGCAGCAAAGGTCGCGGGGACGCAATTCACAATGAGCAGTTCTTC. Protein: CASSKGRGDAIHNEQFF.

In this sample, this clonotype turned up a few times. The rearrangement uses TRBV5-5 and TRBJ2-5; TRBD1 aligns across 8 bases. Germline V gene lookup returns CDR1 SGHKS and CDR2 YYEKEE (reference sequence). This CDR3 has 18 residues. V lost 2 bases, J lost 1 base, and 13 bases stayed unmatched. CDR3 nucleotides: TGTGCCAGCAGCTTCGGTACAGGGGGGCCCTCAACCCAAGAGACCCAGTACTTC. Translated: CASSFGTGGPSTQETQYF.

J is TRBJ2-2 and V is TRBV7-2; D not certain. This CDR3 spans 11 amino acids. CDR1 and CDR2 from the germline V gene are SGHTA and FQGNSA. V lost 5 bases to trimming and J lost 7 bases, with 5 bases between them. The CDR3 is CASSRVGELFF. The CDR3 DNA reads TGTGCCAGCAGCCGGGTCGGGGAGCTGTTTTTT.

The rearrangement uses TRBV20-1 and TRBJ2-1; 11 nucleotides align to TRBD2. Unmatched junction bases numbered 4, after V lost 4 bases and J lost 8 bases. The CDR3 is made up of 13 amino acids. Germline V gives CDR1 DFQATT, CDR2 SNEGSKA (reference sequence). In DNA, the CDR3 is TGCAGTGCTATAGCGGGAGGGGGCGATGAGCAGTTCTTC. Translation gives CSAIAGGGDEQFF.

This clonotype was counted ten times or more. This sequence joins TRBV28 and TRBJ2-3; D remains ambiguous. Germline assignment: CDR1 MDHEN and CDR2 SYDVKM. Trimming stripped 4 bases from V and 2 bases from J, with 16 bases between. This CDR3 is 16 amino acids long. Here the CDR3 reads CASSSTNRSYTDTQYF. The CDR3 coding sequence is TGTGCCAGCAGTTCCACCAACCGTAGTTACACAGATACGCAGTATTTT.

Ten or more counts support this clonotype. The chain links TRBV5-1 to TRBJ2-1; 7 nucleotides agree with TRBD2. The V gene end was trimmed by 4 bases and the J gene end by 9 bases; junction bases not matched to a gene: 16. Germline CDR1 SGHRS, CDR2 YFSETQ. This CDR3 has 16 residues. The CDR3 nucleotides are TGCGCCAGCAGCCTCCGATTCGGGGAGGGCCTGGGTGAGCAGTTCTTC. It specifies CASSLRFGEGLGEQFF.

This clonotype showed up many times. The chain couples TRBV4-3 to TRBJ2-2; D ambiguous. The CDR3 runs 14 residues. V dropped 0 bases and J dropped 6 bases, with 8 bases sitting between them. Germline values: CDR1 LGHNA, CDR2 YSLEER. CDR3 sequence (DNA): TGCGCCAGCAGCCAAGATAGTCCCTCCGGGGAGCTGTTTTTT. Translation: CASSQDSPSGELFF.

This clonotype was recorded many times. The V gene is TRBV5-1, the J gene TRBJ2-7; 12 bases align to TRBD1. This CDR3 comprises 16 residues. Germline values: CDR1 SGHRS, CDR2 YFSETQ. J gave up 3 bases and V 4 bases, and 8 bases lay outside the gene matches. The CDR3 spells CASSPTGTGGHYEQYF. The CDR3 DNA reads TGCGCCAGCAGCCCAACCGGGACAGGGGGCCACTACGAGCAGTACTTC.

The rearrangement links TRBV28 to TRBJ2-2; perhaps TRBD1 as D (6 bases). The germline V gene encodes CDR1 MDHEN and CDR2 SYDVKM. This CDR3 is 15 amino acids long. The V end lost 5 bases, the J end lost 6 bases, and 16 bases lay between the germline ends. CDR3 bases: TGTGCCAGCAGTGGCTCTACAGGGATCGCCGGGGAGCTGTTTTTT. This translates into CASSGSTGIAGELFF.

The chain has TRBV12-3 or TRBV12-4 and TRBJ2-1; TRBD2 agrees at 13 bases. V lost 2 bases to trimming and J lost 8 bases; unmatched junction nucleotides: 3. This CDR3 has 15 amino acids. The CDR3 DNA follows: TGTGCCAGCAGTTTACGACTAGCGGGAGGCTATGAGCAGTTCTTC. This gives the protein CASSLRLAGGYEQFF.

This clonotype was found many times. This chain uses TRBV20-1 with TRBJ2-5, with 9 bases matching TRBD1. V dropped 6 bases and J dropped 5; count of bases not matched to a gene: 10. The CDR3 covers 14 residues. CDR1 and CDR2 (germline): DFQATT, SNEGSKA (reference sequence). The CDR3 loop reads CSAPRAGQGETQYF. CDR3 bases: TGCAGTGCCCCTAGAGCCGGACAGGGGGAGACCCAGTACTTC.

The chain has TRBV20-1 and TRBJ2-4; 8 bases agree with TRBD1. V lost 6 bases, J lost 0 bases, and 7 bases stayed unmatched. Germline V gene sequence: CDR1 DFQATT, CDR2 SNEGSKA (reference sequence). There are 15 residues in the CDR3. CDR3 nucleotides: TGCAGTGCAAGACAGGGGCGACTAGCCAAAAACATTCAGTACTTC. Translated, it gives CSARQGRLAKNIQYF.

In its sample, this clonotype was seen a few times. This chain links TRBV5-1 with TRBJ2-3, with no clear D. Trimming stripped 4 bases from V and 2 bases from J, with 8 bases between. The CDR3 has 13 amino acids. Germline-derived CDR1 and CDR2 are SGHRS and YFSETQ. The CDR3 here is CASSLENTDTQYF. The CDR3 DNA reads as TGCGCCAGCAGCCTAGAGAACACAGATACGCAGTATTTT. Complete variable domain (other parts from reference TRBV5-1 and TRBJ2-3): KAGVTQTPRYLIKTRGQQVTLSCSPISGHRSVSWYQQTPGQGLQFLFEYFSETQRNKGNFPGRFSGRQFSNSRSEMNVSTLELGDSALYLCASSLENTDTQYFGPGTRLTVL.

There are many counts of this clonotype. CDR3 sequence reads: CAWSVGVAYNEQFF. CDR3 coding DNA: TGTGCCTGGAGTGTGGGAGTGGCCTACAATGAGCAGTTCTTC. The rearrangement uses TRBV30 and TRBJ2-1; D might be TRBD2 (5 bases). The V gene's germline CDR1 is GTSNPN and CDR2 SVGIG (reference sequence). Trimming left V 0 bases short and J 2 bases short, with 8 bases between. This CDR3 spans 14 amino acids.